This note documents a single T cell receptor (beta chain) sequence. As yet, its antigen is unknown. Amplification targeted TCR beta CDR3 regions from RNA transcripts. The HTBI primer set drove a first-round RT-PCR of the TCR CDR3. MiXCR, applied by TCRdb to the multiplex PCR reads, yields one record per CDR3 protein. In the table there are 350,000 to 400,000 distinct CDR3 sequences, about 18% of which are singletons. The CDR3 sequence is 16 residues long. V was trimmed by 5 bases and J by 1 base, leaving 17 bases between them. Germline CDR1 is SGHAT and CDR2 is FQNNGV. The data stem from a study of T cells in Graves' hyperthyroidism and ophthalmopathy. Uncontrolled infection, other autoimmune disease, pregnancy or lactation excluded patients. Thyroid ultrasound and orbital computed tomography, with clinical symptoms and serum thyroxine and TRAb, informed diagnoses. General study findings and limits: Among clonotypes expanded in thyroid above 0.001, most were also found in blood.

The material sequenced was blood. The chain is built from TRBV11-2 and TRBJ1-1; D is unresolved. The TCR sequence derives from a woman aged 18 to 35 with Graves' hyperthyroidism. This CDR3 reads CASSPGRWVENTEAFF. The CDR3 DNA is TGTGCCAGCAGCCCCGGGCGGTGGGTGGAGAACACTGAAGCTTTCTTT.